Given below is one T cell receptor beta chain in context. Its antigen is undetermined. This specimen belongs to a study of cytomegalovirus exposure and HLA in healthy donors. The study, taken as a whole, reports: Usually a TCR sequence was rare, but some public TCRs were found in many donors. Among the CMV-associated chains, a few were confirmed in vitro as specific for CMV antigens.

The CDR3 spans 13 residues. V was pared by 2 bases and J by 6 bases, with 11 bases between. Per germline, CDR1 MGHRA and CDR2 YSYEKL. Data came from immunoSEQ multiplex PCR; TCRdb stores just in-frame clones and leaves some out. The sample includes 100,000 to 150,000 clones, 80% to 90% of them seen just once. This chain connects TRBV4-1 to TRBJ2-7, with D possibly TRBD2 on 5 matching bases. This TCR was sampled from a woman between 18 and 30 years old in good health and CMV-seronegative. The specimen was PBMCs. Written as DNA, the CDR3 is TGCGCCAGCAGCCAATGGGCGGGCGGCGAGCAGTACTTC. Its translation: CASSQWAGGEQYF.